There are many counts of the clone carrying this TCR beta chain. Its antigen is currently unknown. The entry originates in a study of T-cell reconstitution after alpha-beta-depleted transplantation in children. Findings of the study overall: One year post-transplant, T-cell counts and diversity were largely derived from T cells produced anew. Expanded graft clones numbering several hundred reportedly gave rise to alpha-beta T cells about two months after transplant.

Trimming removed 4 bases from V and 4 bases from J; junction bases left unmatched: 16. Germline CDR1 DFQATT, CDR2 SNEGSKA (reference sequence). This CDR3 contains 17 residues. During its preparation, the TCRbeta library received unique molecular identifiers. TCRdb fed the PCR reads into MiXCR, producing one record per CDR3 protein. The sample includes approximately 800,000 distinct CDR3 sequences, 15% to 20% of them seen just once. The chain has TRBV20-1 and TRBJ2-1; 7 nucleotides align to TRBD2. The specimen comprised PBMCs, mostly from graft donor cells, sampled 360 days after TCRalphabeta/CD19-depleted stem cell transplant. The TCR comes from a male patient younger than 18 who had a stem cell transplant for acute lymphoblastic leukemia, so the T cells may come from the graft donor. The CDR3 reads CSAMRLAEVHRYNEQFF. The CDR3 DNA sequence: TGCAGTGCTATGAGGCTAGCGGAGGTACACCGATACAATGAGCAGTTCTTC.